The sequence of this TCR beta chain was determined in a study of OX40 agonist ivuxolimab in advanced cancers. Study-wide context: Patients received ivuxolimab, an intravenous treatment, every 2 weeks at 0.01 to 10 mg/kg. Patients in dose escalation had liver, melanoma, kidney or head and neck cancers. Two patients with cutaneous melanoma and one with hepatocellular carcinoma, three in total, showed partial responses. Study observations and caveats: People who partly responded at 0.1-3.0 mg/kg had some of the least clonal expansion seen.

As regards this clone: The antigen remains undetermined.

The table came from immunoSEQ multiplex PCR; TCRdb's copy has only in-frame clones and leaves some out. The table shows roughly 70,000 clones, with approximately 91% occurring only once. The CDR3 is made up of 17 amino acids. Germline V gene sequence: CDR1 LNHNV, CDR2 YYDKDF (reference sequence). The ends lost 2 bases at V and 2 bases at J; junction bases unmatched: 4. The sample here was CD4+ or CD8+ T cells sorted from blood, taken in a trial of the OX40 agonist ivuxolimab. The V call is TRBV15, the J call TRBJ2-3; 13 bases are a match to TRBD2. The sequence derives from an adult with an advanced solid tumor such as melanoma, head and neck, liver or kidney cancer. The chain's CDR3 is CATSRKLAGGNTDTQYF. The CDR3 DNA reads TGTGCCACCAGCAGAAAACTAGCGGGAGGGAACACAGATACGCAGTATTTT.